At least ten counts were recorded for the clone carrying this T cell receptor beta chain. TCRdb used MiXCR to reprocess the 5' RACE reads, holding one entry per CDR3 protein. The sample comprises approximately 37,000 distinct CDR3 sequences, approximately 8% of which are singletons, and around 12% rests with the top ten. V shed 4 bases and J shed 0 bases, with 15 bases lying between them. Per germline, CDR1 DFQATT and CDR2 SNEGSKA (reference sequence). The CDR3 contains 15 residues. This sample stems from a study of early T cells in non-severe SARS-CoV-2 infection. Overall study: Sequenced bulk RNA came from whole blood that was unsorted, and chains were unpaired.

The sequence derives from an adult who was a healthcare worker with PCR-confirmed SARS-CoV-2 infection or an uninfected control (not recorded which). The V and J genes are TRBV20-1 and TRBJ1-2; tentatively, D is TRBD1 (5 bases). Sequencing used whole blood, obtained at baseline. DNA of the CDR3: TGCAGTGCTAAGGTGTGGGGGGAGCCTAACTATGGCTACACCTTC. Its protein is CSAKVWGEPNYGYTF.